This TCR beta chain was documented in a study of blood T cell repertoires in COVID-19. Study at large: The origin of the acute and convalescent COVID-19 samples was the United States, Italy and Spain.

In germline, CDR1 is MNHEY, CDR2 SMNVEV (reference sequence). The germline V and J ends were trimmed by 0 bases and 7 bases, with 14 bases remaining between them. This CDR3 is 15 amino acids long. Under the authors' procedure: By means of reference gene primer amplification, nucleated cell counts were estimated. Clones were read by immunoSEQ multiplex PCR, and TCRdb kept only the in-frame ones, dropping some. V and J calls and clone size follow that table, whereas D and trimming were derived from the DNA. The table has around 26,000 clones, around 88% seen once. The sequencing sample was made of peripheral blood. The chain combines TRBV27 with TRBJ2-3; the D is unclear. This sequence originates from a human donor with active COVID-19. The donor label of this sample is uncertain. CDR3 loop: CASSLSVVGIYTQYF. The CDR3 bases are TGTGCCAGCAGTTTATCGGTGGTTGGCATTTATACGCAGTATTTT.